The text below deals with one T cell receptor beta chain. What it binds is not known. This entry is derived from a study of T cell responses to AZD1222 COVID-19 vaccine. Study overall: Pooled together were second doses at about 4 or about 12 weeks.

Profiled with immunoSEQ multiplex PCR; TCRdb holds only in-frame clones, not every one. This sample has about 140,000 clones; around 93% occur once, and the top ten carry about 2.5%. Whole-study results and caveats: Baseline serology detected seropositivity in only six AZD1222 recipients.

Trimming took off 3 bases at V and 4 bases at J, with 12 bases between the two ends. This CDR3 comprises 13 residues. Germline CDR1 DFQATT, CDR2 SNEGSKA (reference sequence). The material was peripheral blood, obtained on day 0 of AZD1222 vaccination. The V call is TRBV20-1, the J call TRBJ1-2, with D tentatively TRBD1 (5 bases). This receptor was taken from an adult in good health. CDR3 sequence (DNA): TGCAGTGCTAGTAACAGGACTTTCTATGGCTACACCTTC. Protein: CSASNRTFYGYTF.